The 27 T cell receptor beta chains below were found in one sample sequenced in a study of cytomegalovirus exposure and HLA in healthy donors (dated by TCRdb to about 2017). Libraries were constructed by the immunoSEQ multiplex PCR assay. The multiplex PCR relied on a mix of 60 forward primers for TCR Vbeta segments and 13 reverse primers for TCR Jbeta segments. Here the immuneACCESS table is served through TCRdb, limited to in-frame sequences with V and J called. Missing clones are a known gap in these copies; in checked studies unresolved V genes cover under half, and the rest lacks a known reason. Within this sample are roughly 190,000 clones, with about four fifths of them counted one time only. The ten largest clones take up 1.5% to 2% of the sample. Sequenced: PBMCs. The origin of the receptors is a man aged 40-50 years in good health and CMV-seropositive.

In this sample, this clone turned up once. The V call is TRBV7-3, the J call TRBJ2-3, with 7 bases matching TRBD2. This CDR3 has 16 residues. V lost 4 bases and J lost 0; bases outside the gene matches: 7. Germline CDR1 and CDR2: SGHTA and FQGTGA. The CDR3 sequence: CASSSSGGTSTDTQYF. In DNA form, the CDR3 reads TGTGCCAGCAGCTCCTCCGGGGGGACTAGCACAGATACGCAGTATTTT.

The chain joins TRBV9 to TRBJ1-6, with D hard to call. V was clipped by 4 bases and J by 10 bases, with 15 bases between them. The germline gives CDR1 SGDLS, CDR2 YYNGEE. This CDR3 contains 14 residues. CDR3 sequence (DNA): TGTGCCAGCAGCCCACTTTCGGGGAACTCACCCCTCCACTTT. Translating it yields CASSPLSGNSPLHF.

The chain is built from TRBV5-8 and TRBJ1-2, with 10 bases identical to TRBD1. Germline CDR1 and CDR2: SGHTS and YDEGEE. Trimming took 4 bases from V and 3 from J; bases not matched to a gene: 6. The CDR3 is 15 amino acids. The CDR3 loop is CASSRRQGAYYGYTF. CDR3 in DNA: TGTGCCAGCAGCAGAAGACAGGGGGCATACTATGGCTACACCTTC.

In DNA, the CDR3 is TGTGCCAGCAGCCCCATAGGGGGGGAGGGCACTGAAGCTTTCTTT. Amino acids: CASSPIGGEGTEAFF. V usage is TRBV7-9 and J usage is TRBJ1-1, with D tentatively TRBD1 (6 bases). V was clipped by 5 bases and J by 4 bases, with 17 bases between them. The CDR3 spans 15 residues. The V gene's germline CDR1 is SEHNR and CDR2 FQNEAQ (reference sequence).

This chain connects TRBV4-1 to TRBJ2-1, with TRBD1 matching over 7 bases. Germline V CDR1 and CDR2: MGHRA, YSYEKL. The junction had 11 bases not matched to a gene; V was cut back by 7 bases and J by 8 bases. CDR3 length: 14 residues. The DNA for the CDR3 is TGCGCCAGCAAAGGGTCACAGGGGCGGGATGAGCAGTTCTTC. The encoded protein is CASKGSQGRDEQFF.

This clone was picked up a small number of times. This chain connects TRBV13 to TRBJ2-3, with a weak D call TRBD2 (6 bases). The germline V gene encodes CDR1 PRHDT and CDR2 FYEKMQ (reference sequence). V lost 8 bases and J 3 bases, leaving 18 bases between the germline ends. This CDR3 has 15 residues. CDR3 nucleotides: TGTGCCAGCTCGGAGCGGGTCCAACTAACAGATACGCAGTATTTT. Its translation is CASSERVQLTDTQYF.

The V call is TRBV2, the J call TRBJ1-2, with a tentative D call TRBD1 (5 bases). This CDR3 is 14 amino acids long. Trimming cost V 2 bases and J 2 bases, with 9 bases left between them. Germline V lookup: CDR1 SNHLY, CDR2 FYNNEI. Written as DNA, the CDR3 is TGTGCCAGCAGTGAATCGCCAGGGAACTATGGCTACACCTTC. This encodes CASSESPGNYGYTF.

This clone was recorded once. V usage is TRBV10-1 and J usage is TRBJ1-2, with 10 positions matching TRBD1. CDR3 length equals 13 residues. V lost 6 bases and J lost 4; bases outside the gene matches: 2. Germline V gene lookup returns CDR1 WNHNN and CDR2 SYGVQD (reference sequence). The CDR3 is CASSRTGGYGYTF. The CDR3, as DNA: TGCGCCAGCAGCAGGACAGGGGGCTATGGCTACACCTTC.

The chain is built from TRBV7-6 and TRBJ2-3, with 12 bases fitting TRBD2. V was clipped by 5 bases and J by 6 bases; unmatched bases: 9. The CDR3 spans 16 residues. Germline CDR1 SGHVS, CDR2 FNYEAQ. CDR3 sequence: CASSTTRTSGKDTQYF. In nucleotides, the CDR3 is TGTGCCAGCAGCACGACCAGGACTAGCGGGAAGGATACGCAGTATTTT. The whole variable domain, remainder taken from reference TRBV7-6 and TRBJ2-3, is GAGVSQSPRYKVTKRGQDVALRCDPISGHVSLYWYRQALGQGPEFLTYFNYEAQQDKSGLPNDRFSAERPEGSISTLTIQRTEQRDSAMYRCASSTTRTSGKDTQYFGPGTRLTVL.

In this sample, this clone turned up a few times. The chain combines TRBV7-8 with TRBJ1-5; possibly TRBD1 for D (5 bases). The CDR3 spans 14 residues. Trimming cost V 5 bases and J 7 bases, with 15 bases left between them. CDR1 and CDR2 (germline): SGHVS, FQNEAQ. CDR3 DNA: TGTGCCAGCAGCCCAATGGGACTGCCCCAGCCCCAGCATTTT. Translation: CASSPMGLPQPQHF.

Only one count was recorded for this clone. The chain links TRBV18 to TRBJ1-1, with 11 nucleotides matching TRBD1. CDR3 length: 17 amino acids. Germline lookup yields CDR1 KGHSH and CDR2 LQKENI. V lost 5 bases, J lost 3 bases, and 11 bases stayed unmatched. CDR3 in amino acids: CASSAGTGGLQDTEAFF. The CDR3 coding sequence is TGTGCCAGCTCAGCAGGGACAGGGGGGCTGCAGGACACTGAAGCTTTCTTT.

The chain recombines TRBV27 with TRBJ2-7; perhaps TRBD2 as D (5 bases). The CDR3 consists of 13 residues. The V gene lost 4 bases and the J gene lost 0 bases, with 7 bases spanning the gap. Per germline, CDR1 MNHEY and CDR2 SMNVEV (reference sequence). The CDR3 nucleotides read TGTGCCAGCAGTTATAGCGCCTCCTACGAGCAGTACTTC. It encodes CASSYSASYEQYF.

This clone occurred once. V usage is TRBV27 and J usage is TRBJ2-2; 7 bases fit TRBD1. This CDR3 is built from 14 residues. Germline loops: CDR1 MNHEY, CDR2 SMNVEV (reference sequence). With 5 bases clipped from V and 2 bases from J, the junction kept 2 bases outside the gene matches. The CDR3 is CASSRDSNTGELFF. In DNA form, the CDR3 reads TGTGCCAGCAGTAGGGACAGTAACACCGGGGAGCTGTTTTTT.

CDR3 sequence reads: CASSLARGAGSYEQYF. CDR3 nucleotide sequence: TGCGCCAGCAGCTTGGCCAGGGGGGCAGGGTCCTACGAGCAGTACTTC. This chain joins TRBV5-1 and TRBJ2-7, with D perhaps TRBD1 (7 bases). This CDR3 is built from 16 residues. The germline V and J ends were trimmed by 0 bases and 1 base, with 14 bases remaining between them. The germline CDR1 and CDR2 sequences are SGHRS and YFSETQ.

The DNA for the CDR3 is TGTGCCAGCAGCTTAGGGGGAAACACCGGGGAGCTGTTTTTT. This gives the protein CASSLGGNTGELFF. The gene calls are TRBV5-4 and TRBJ2-2; maybe TRBD1 (6 bases). This CDR3 contains 14 residues. Trimming pared 2 bases from V and 2 bases from J, leaving 7 bases between. The germline V gene has CDR1 SGHNT and CDR2 YYREEE (reference sequence).

The rearrangement joins TRBV7-2 to TRBJ2-3; 8 nucleotides agree with TRBD2. The V segment lost 2 bases and the J segment 5 bases; nucleotides outside the gene matches: 9. The CDR3 has 16 amino acids. Germline V gene lookup returns CDR1 SGHTA and CDR2 FQGNSA. CDR3: CASSLMAGGPGDTQYF. The CDR3 coding sequence is TGTGCCAGCAGCTTAATGGCGGGAGGCCCTGGAGATACGCAGTATTTT.

This chain uses TRBV7-2 with TRBJ2-7; D may be TRBD2 (5 bases). The germline gives CDR1 SGHTA, CDR2 FQGNSA. The CDR3 runs 13 residues. The V gene lost 1 base and the J gene lost 4 bases, with 8 bases spanning the gap. CDR3 in amino acids: CASSLVREYEQYF. The CDR3 DNA is TGTGCCAGCAGCTTAGTCCGGGAATACGAGCAGTACTTC.

The genes are TRBV7-3 and TRBJ1-2; TRBD1 is a possible D gene (5 bases). This CDR3 comprises 13 residues. The ends were cut back, 3 bases at V and 2 bases at J, with 7 bases in the middle. Looked up from germline, CDR1 is SGHTA and CDR2 is FQGTGA. The CDR3 is CASSFRQNYGYTF. CDR3 nucleotide sequence: TGTGCCAGCAGCTTTCGACAGAACTATGGCTACACCTTC.

V is TRBV6-1 and J is TRBJ1-4; D remains unclear. V shed 4 bases and J shed 1 base, with 10 bases lying between them. This CDR3 comprises 15 residues. Per the germline V gene, CDR1 is MNHNS and CDR2 is SASEGT. The CDR3 is CASSGDTRTNEKLFF. The CDR3, as DNA: TGTGCCAGCAGTGGTGACACTCGAACTAATGAAAAACTGTTTTTT.

This chain uses TRBV5-1 with TRBJ2-5; 12 nucleotides agree with TRBD2. The J segment lost 4 bases and the V segment lost 4 bases, leaving 17 bases of the junction unmatched. The germline V gene encodes CDR1 SGHRS and CDR2 YFSETQ. CDR3 length equals 19 residues. The CDR3 bases are TGCGCCAGCAGCCGGGGAGGAGGGGTGACTAGCGGGAGTGGAGAGACCCAGTACTTC. It codes for CASSRGGGVTSGSGETQYF.

This clone has just a few counts. This sequence joins TRBV18 and TRBJ2-2; no definite D call. The CDR3 totals 12 residues. CDR1 and CDR2 from the germline V gene are KGHSH and LQKENI. V was cut by 5 bases and J by 3 bases, with 4 bases left in between. The CDR3 sequence: CASSLDTGELFF. CDR3 coding DNA: TGTGCCAGCTCATTAGACACCGGGGAGCTGTTTTTT.

Details on this clone: Compared with germline, one end of the junction differs, possibly owing to a read error. The sample has other DNA sequences that encode this CDR3 too. The chain combines TRBV9 with TRBJ1-1, with TRBD1 matching over 7 bases. The CDR3 contains 9 residues. Per germline, CDR1 SGDLS and CDR2 YYNGEE. The CDR3 loop is CASSLGQNF. Here the CDR3 DNA reads TGTGCCAGCAGCCTGGGACAGAACTTT.

As regards this clone: The sample carries other DNA sequences with the same CDR3. The V gene is TRBV19, the J gene TRBJ1-5; D remains ambiguous. Germline V gene sequence: CDR1 LNHDA, CDR2 SQIVND (reference sequence). This CDR3 has 12 amino acids. V shed 6 bases and J shed 1 base, with 4 bases lying between them. The CDR3 loop is CASSLSNQPQHF. The CDR3 DNA follows: TGTGCCAGTAGCCTGAGCAATCAGCCCCAGCATTTT.

The V gene is TRBV15, the J gene TRBJ2-7; tentative D call: TRBD1 (5 bases). CDR1 LNHNV and CDR2 YYDKDF come from the germline V gene (reference sequence). CDR3 length: 14 residues. Trimming took 0 bases from V and 0 from J, leaving 6 bases between them. CDR3: CATSRETVSYEQYF. The CDR3 coding sequence is TGTGCCACCAGCAGAGAGACAGTCTCCTACGAGCAGTACTTC.

This clone showed up just once. The CDR3 region has the DNA TGTGCCAGTAGTCTGCGGGAGAGCACTGAAGCTTTCTTT. It specifies CASSLRESTEAFF. The chain uses TRBV19 and TRBJ1-1; D remains unclear. V was pared by 5 bases and J by 4 bases, with 11 bases between. CDR3 size: 13 residues. Germline CDR1 is LNHDA and CDR2 is SQIVND (reference sequence). Using reference TRBV19 and TRBJ1-1 for the parts outside the CDR3, the full variable domain is DGGITQSPKYLFRKEGQNVTLSCEQNLNHDAMYWYRQDPGQGLRLIYYSQIVNDFQKGDIAEGYSVSREKKESFPLTVTSAQKNPTAFYLCASSLRESTEAFFGQGTRLTVV.

The V and J genes are TRBV5-1 and TRBJ2-2, with D perhaps TRBD2 (6 bases). Between the trimmed V and J ends, which lost 4 bases and 5 bases, there was a span of 18 bases. CDR3 size: 16 residues. The germline CDR1 and CDR2 sequences are SGHRS and YFSETQ. The CDR3 loop reads CASSGGLTLGTGELFF. CDR3 DNA: TGCGCCAGCAGCGGAGGACTAACCCTTGGAACCGGGGAGCTGTTTTTT.

The rearrangement uses TRBV2 and TRBJ1-1, with 7 positions matching TRBD1. This CDR3 comprises 14 residues. The germline gives CDR1 SNHLY, CDR2 FYNNEI. The ends lost 7 bases at V and 7 bases at J; junction bases unmatched: 12. As DNA, the CDR3 is TGTGCCAGCATAAGGCCGGGACAGACAGTTGAAGCTTTCTTT. Translation gives CASIRPGQTVEAFF.